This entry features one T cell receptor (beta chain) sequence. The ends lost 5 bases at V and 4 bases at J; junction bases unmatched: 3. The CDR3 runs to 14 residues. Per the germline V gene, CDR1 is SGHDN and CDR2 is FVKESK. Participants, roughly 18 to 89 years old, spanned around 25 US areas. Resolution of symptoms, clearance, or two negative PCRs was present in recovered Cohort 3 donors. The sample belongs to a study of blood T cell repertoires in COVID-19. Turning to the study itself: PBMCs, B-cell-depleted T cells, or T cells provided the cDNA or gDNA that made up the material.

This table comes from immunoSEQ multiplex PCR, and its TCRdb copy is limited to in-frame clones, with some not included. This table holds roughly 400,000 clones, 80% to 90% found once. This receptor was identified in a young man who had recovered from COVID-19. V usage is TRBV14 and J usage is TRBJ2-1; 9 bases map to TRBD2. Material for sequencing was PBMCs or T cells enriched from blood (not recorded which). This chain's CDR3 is CASSKTSGYNEQFF. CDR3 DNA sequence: TGTGCCAGCAGCAAGACTAGCGGTTACAATGAGCAGTTCTTC.